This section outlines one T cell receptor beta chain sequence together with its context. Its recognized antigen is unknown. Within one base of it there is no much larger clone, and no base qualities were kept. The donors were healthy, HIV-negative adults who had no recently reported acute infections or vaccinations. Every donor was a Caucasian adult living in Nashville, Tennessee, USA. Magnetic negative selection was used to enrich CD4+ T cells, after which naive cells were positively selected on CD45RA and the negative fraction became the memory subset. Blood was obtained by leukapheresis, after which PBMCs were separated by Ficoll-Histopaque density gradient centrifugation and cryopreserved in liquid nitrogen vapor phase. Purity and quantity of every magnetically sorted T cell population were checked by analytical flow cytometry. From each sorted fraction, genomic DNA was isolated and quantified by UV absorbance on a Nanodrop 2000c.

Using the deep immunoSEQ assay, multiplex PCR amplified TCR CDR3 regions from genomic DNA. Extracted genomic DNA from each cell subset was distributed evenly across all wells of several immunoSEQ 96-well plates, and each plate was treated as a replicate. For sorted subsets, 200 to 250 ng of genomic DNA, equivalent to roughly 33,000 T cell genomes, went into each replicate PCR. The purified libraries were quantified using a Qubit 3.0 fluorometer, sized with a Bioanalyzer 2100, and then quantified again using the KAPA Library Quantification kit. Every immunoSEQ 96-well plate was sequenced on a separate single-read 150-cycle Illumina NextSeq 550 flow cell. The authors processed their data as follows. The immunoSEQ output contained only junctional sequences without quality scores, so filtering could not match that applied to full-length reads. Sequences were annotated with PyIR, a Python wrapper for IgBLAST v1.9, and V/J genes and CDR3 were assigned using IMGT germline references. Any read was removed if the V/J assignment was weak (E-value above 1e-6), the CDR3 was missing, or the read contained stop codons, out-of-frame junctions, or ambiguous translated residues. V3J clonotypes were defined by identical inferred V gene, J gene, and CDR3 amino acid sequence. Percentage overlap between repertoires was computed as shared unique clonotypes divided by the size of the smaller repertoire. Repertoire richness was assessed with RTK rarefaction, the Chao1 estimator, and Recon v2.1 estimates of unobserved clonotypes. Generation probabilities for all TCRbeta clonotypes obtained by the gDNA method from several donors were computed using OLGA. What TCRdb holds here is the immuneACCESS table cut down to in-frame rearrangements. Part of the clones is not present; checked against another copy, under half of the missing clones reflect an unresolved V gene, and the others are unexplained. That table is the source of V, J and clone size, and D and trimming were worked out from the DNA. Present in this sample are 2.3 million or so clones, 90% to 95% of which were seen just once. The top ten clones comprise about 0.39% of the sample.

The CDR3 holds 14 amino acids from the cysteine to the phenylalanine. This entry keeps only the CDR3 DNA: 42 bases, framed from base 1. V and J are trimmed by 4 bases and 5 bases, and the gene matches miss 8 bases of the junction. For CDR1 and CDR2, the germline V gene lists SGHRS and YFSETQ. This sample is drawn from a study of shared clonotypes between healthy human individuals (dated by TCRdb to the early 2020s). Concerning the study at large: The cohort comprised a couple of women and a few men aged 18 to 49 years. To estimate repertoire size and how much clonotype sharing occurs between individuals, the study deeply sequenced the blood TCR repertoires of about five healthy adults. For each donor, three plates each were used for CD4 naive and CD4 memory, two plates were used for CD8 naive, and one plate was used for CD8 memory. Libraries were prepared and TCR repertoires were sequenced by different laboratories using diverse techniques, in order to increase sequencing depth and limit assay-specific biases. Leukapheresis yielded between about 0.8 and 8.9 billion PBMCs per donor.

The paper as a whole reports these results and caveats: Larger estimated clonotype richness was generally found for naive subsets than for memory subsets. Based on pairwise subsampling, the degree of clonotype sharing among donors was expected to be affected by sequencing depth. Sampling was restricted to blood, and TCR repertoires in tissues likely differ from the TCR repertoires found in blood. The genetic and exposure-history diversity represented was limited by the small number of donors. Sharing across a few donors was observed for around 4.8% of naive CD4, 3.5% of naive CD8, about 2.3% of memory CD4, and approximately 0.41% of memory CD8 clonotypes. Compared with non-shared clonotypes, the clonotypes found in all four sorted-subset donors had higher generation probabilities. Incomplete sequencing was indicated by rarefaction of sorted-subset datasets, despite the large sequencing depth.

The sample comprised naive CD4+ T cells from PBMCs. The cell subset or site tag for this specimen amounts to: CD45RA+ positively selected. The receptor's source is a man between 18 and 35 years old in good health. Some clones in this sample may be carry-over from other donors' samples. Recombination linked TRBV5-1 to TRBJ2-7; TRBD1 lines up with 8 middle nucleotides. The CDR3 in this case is CASSPRTGPHEQYF. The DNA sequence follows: TGCGCCAGCAGCCCAAGGACAGGGCCCCACGAGCAGTACTTC.